This TCR beta chain was found in a study of beta chain features in type 1 diabetes. The investigators reverse transcribed all of the isolated RNA, so they sequenced expressed TCRB transcripts. TCRdb's table, derived via immunoSEQ multiplex PCR, lists solely in-frame clones and lacks some. The sample has over 40,000 clones, under 65% seen once; the top ten hold about 2.1%. This clone was seen a few times. CDR3 length: 18 amino acids. Germline V gene sequence: CDR1 SGHRS, CDR2 YFSETQ. Trimming cost V 6 bases and J 1 base; bases outside gene matches: 12. Each sorted population was over 98% pure. The chain combines TRBV5-1 with TRBJ2-2, with 10 nucleotides matching TRBD2. Sequences were obtained from Tregs from blood. The receptor's source is a woman between 18 and 29 years old in good health. The CDR3 reads CASKRDGASGRNTGELFF. The CDR3 DNA reads as TGCGCCAGCAAACGGGACGGGGCTAGCGGGAGGAACACCGGGGAGCTGTTTTTT.